This T cell receptor (beta chain) was captured in a study of T cells in Graves' hyperthyroidism and ophthalmopathy. For the study at large: Blood was drawn when the patient was first diagnosed and still untreated.

Hyperthyroidism patients were newly diagnosed, had disease duration under 2 months, and were aged 18 to 65 years. A word on this clonotype: As yet, its antigen is unknown.

Amplified regions were TCR beta CDR3 sequences from RNA transcripts. TCR CDR3 regions were first amplified by RT-PCR with HTBI primers. MiXCR was run by TCRdb on the multiplex PCR reads, yielding one entry per CDR3 protein. This sample has 380,000 or so distinct CDR3 sequences, with roughly 19% found just once. General study findings and limits: Median prediction lead before ophthalmopathy onset was 5 to 7.5 months with the model. Peripheral blood also featured most of the thyroid clonotypes expanded above 0.001.

Per germline, CDR1 MNHEY and CDR2 SVGEGT. This CDR3 has 15 residues. The V end lost 6 bases, the J end lost 2 bases, and 16 bases lay between the germline ends. The sequencing sample was made of blood. The source of this sequence is a woman aged 18-29 years with Graves' hyperthyroidism. V is TRBV6-2 or TRBV6-3 and J is TRBJ2-5; D is perhaps TRBD1 or TRBD2 (5 bases each). CDR3 bases: TGTGCCAGCAGACCACCGGGGCAGGCGCAAGAGACCCAGTACTTC. Translation gives CASRPPGQAQETQYF.